Listed below are T cell receptor beta chains from one sample, sequenced in a study of T cell responses to AZD1222 COVID-19 vaccine. Libraries were prepared by immunoSEQ multiplex PCR; TCRdb keeps only in-frame clonotypes and omits some of them. In the table there are 150,000 to 200,000 clones, 85% to 90% of which are singletons. Sequencing was performed on peripheral blood, taken on day 0 of AZD1222 vaccination. The receptors derive from an adult in good health. Both conserved end residues are part of each CDR3. The order of the fields is clone size, D gene, J gene, V gene, CDR3 protein, CDR3 DNA. The D gene is left open where the match is weak. Size values are once, few and many counts, or a class for expanded clones, and some rows have none.

.,.,TRBJ1-5,TRBV28,CASSLTHRNQPQHF,TGTGCCAGCAGTTTAACCCACAGAAATCAGCCCCAGCATTTT
once,TRBD1,TRBJ1-5,TRBV28,CASRLTGTDALRTQHF,TGTGCCAGCAGGCTGACCGGGACAGACGCCCTAAGAACCCAGCATTTT
.,TRBD2,TRBJ2-3,TRBV7-3,CASSRGLAGKDTQYF,TGTGCCAGCAGCCGAGGACTAGCGGGAAAAGATACGCAGTATTTT
.,.,TRBJ2-7,TRBV28,CASSLSQGVGTYEQYF,TGTGCCAGCAGTTTAAGCCAGGGAGTGGGGACTTACGAGCAGTACTTC
few,TRBD2,TRBJ2-2,TRBV14,CASSPLRLAGSAGELFF,TGTGCCAGCAGCCCCCTCCGGCTAGCGGGCTCGGCGGGGGAGCTGTTTTTT
.,.,TRBJ1-2,TRBV28,CASSAVGGYGYTF,TGTGCCAGCAGTGCAGTAGGGGGCTATGGCTACACCTTC
.,.,TRBJ2-1,TRBV12-3/TRBV12-4,CASSTVNEQFF,TGTGCCAGCAGTACCGTTAATGAGCAGTTCTTC
.,.,TRBJ2-7,TRBV28,CASSSQPAGEQYF,TGTGCCAGCAGTTCCCAACCGGCGGGCGAGCAGTACTTC
.,.,TRBJ2-2,TRBV28,CASSSAGYRINTGELFF,TGTGCCAGCAGTTCCGCAGGGTACAGGATCAACACCGGGGAGCTGTTTTTT
.,.,TRBJ1-5,TRBV24-1,CATSDIRSNQPQHF,TGTGCCACCAGTGATATACGTAGCAATCAGCCCCAGCATTTT
.,.,TRBJ2-3,TRBV7-2,CASSRGHTDTQYF,TGTGCCAGCAGCCGGGGTCACACAGATACGCAGTATTTT
.,.,TRBJ1-6,TRBV7-9,CASSLVAANSPLHF,TGTGCCAGCAGCTTAGTGGCAGCTAATTCACCCCTCCACTTT
.,.,TRBJ1-5,TRBV18,CASSPPGAQGGQPQHF,TGTGCCAGCTCACCACCGGGAGCACAGGGCGGTCAGCCCCAGCATTTT
.,TRBD1,TRBJ1-2,TRBV27,CASSSRTGGSYGYTF,TGTGCCAGCAGTTCCCGGACAGGGGGCAGTTATGGCTACACCTTC
.,TRBD1,TRBJ1-5,TRBV18,CASSPGQGIGQPQHF,TGTGCCAGCTCACCGGGACAGGGAATTGGGCAGCCCCAGCATTTT
.,.,TRBJ2-7,TRBV2,CASRRAVSSYEQYF,TGTGCCAGCAGGCGGGCGGTTAGCTCCTACGAGCAGTACTTC
.,.,TRBJ2-7,TRBV5-4,CASSFQDTRYEQYF,TGTGCCAGCAGCTTCCAGGATACTCGCTACGAGCAGTACTTC
few,TRBD1,TRBJ2-1,TRBV7-7,CASSLALGQGGNEQFF,TGTGCCAGCAGCTTAGCGCTGGGACAGGGGGGCAATGAGCAGTTCTTC
once,.,TRBJ2-7,TRBV28,CASNTHQLTYEQYF,TGTGCCAGCAACACACACCAACTAACCTACGAGCAGTACTTC
.,.,TRBJ2-1,TRBV30,CAGVHPSSYNEQFF,TGTGCCGGGGTCCACCCTAGCTCCTACAATGAGCAGTTCTTC
.,TRBD1,TRBJ2-1,TRBV28,CASTSGQGVPYNEQFF,TGTGCCAGCACCTCGGGACAGGGGGTTCCCTACAATGAGCAGTTCTTC
.,.,TRBJ2-7,TRBV6-5,CASSYSKSGQAYEQYF,TGTGCCAGCAGTTACTCGAAGTCGGGACAAGCCTACGAGCAGTACTTC
.,.,TRBJ1-6,TRBV19,CASRSGDYNSPLHF,TGTGCCAGTAGATCCGGAGACTATAATTCACCCCTCCACTTT
.,.,TRBJ1-1,TRBV7-8,CASREQGGTEAFF,TGTGCCAGCAGGGAACAGGGTGGCACTGAAGCTTTCTTT
.,.,TRBJ2-2,TRBV7-9,CASSLVVGSGFLNTGELFF,TGTGCCAGCAGCTTAGTCGTAGGTAGCGGTTTCCTAAACACCGGGGAGCTGTTTTTT
.,TRBD2,TRBJ2-5,TRBV19,CASSSGGVSWVQYF,TGTGCCAGTAGTTCCGGGGGGGTGTCGTGGGTCCAGTACTTC
.,TRBD1,TRBJ2-7,TRBV5-4,CASRGDRGRAYEQYF,TGTGCCAGCAGGGGGGACAGGGGCCGTGCCTACGAGCAGTACTTC
.,.,TRBJ1-2,TRBV4-2,CASSQDAPGLPNNYGYTF,TGTGCCAGCAGCCAAGATGCACCGGGACTCCCTAATAACTATGGCTACACCTTC
.,TRBD2,TRBJ2-3,TRBV5-1,CASSLDGLASDTQYF,TGCGCCAGCAGCTTGGACGGACTAGCATCGGATACGCAGTATTTT
few,.,TRBJ1-2,TRBV2,CASSEFGDGYTF,TGTGCCAGCAGTGAATTCGGGGATGGCTACACCTTC
.,.,TRBJ1-1,TRBV30,CAWSPQPLSPFF,TGTGCCTGGAGTCCCCAACCTCTAAGCCCTTTCTTT
.,TRBD2,TRBJ2-7,TRBV4-1,CASSEGGLAGLLGYEQYF,TGCGCCAGCAGCGAAGGGGGTCTAGCGGGACTCCTGGGATACGAGCAGTACTTC
.,.,TRBJ2-7,TRBV4-3,CASSQEVGNEQYF,TGCGCCAGCAGCCAAGAGGTGGGCAACGAGCAGTACTTC
.,.,TRBJ2-1,TRBV5-1,CARTTFYNEQFF,TGCGCCAGGACGACTTTCTACAATGAGCAGTTCTTC
.,TRBD2,TRBJ2-5,TRBV4-3,CASSQGGTSGLETQYF,TGCGCCAGCAGCCAGGGCGGGACTAGCGGGCTAGAGACCCAGTACTTC
.,TRBD1,TRBJ1-6,TRBV10-3,CAISDLTGEGSKALHF,TGTGCCATCAGCGATCTTACAGGGGAAGGAAGTAAGGCCCTCCACTTT
.,TRBD2,TRBJ2-1,TRBV4-1,CASSQDLSGRRHNEQFF,TGCGCCAGCAGCCAAGATCTAAGCGGGAGACGGCACAATGAGCAGTTCTTC
.,.,TRBJ1-5,TRBV2,CASSAPGTKIHDQPQHF,TGTGCCAGCAGTGCACCCGGGACGAAGATCCATGATCAGCCCCAGCATTTT
.,.,TRBJ2-3,TRBV2,CASSVQGTDTQYF,TGTGCCAGCAGTGTACAGGGTACGGATACGCAGTATTTT
.,.,TRBJ1-2,TRBV7-2,CASSPTFGGYGYTF,TGTGCCAGCAGCCCGACGTTCGGGGGCTATGGCTACACCTTC
.,TRBD2,TRBJ2-7,TRBV5-4,CASSWGLGSSYEQYF,TGTGCCAGCAGCTGGGGACTAGGGAGCTCCTACGAGCAGTACTTC
.,.,TRBJ1-1,TRBV5-4,CASKRTMNTEAFF,TGTGCCAGCAAAAGGACGATGAACACTGAAGCTTTCTTT
.,TRBD2,TRBJ2-7,TRBV5-4,CASSRQLAVYEQYF,TGTGCCAGCAGCCGGCAACTAGCGGTCTACGAGCAGTACTTC
.,.,TRBJ2-1,TRBV9,CASSVAGLGYNEQFF,TGTGCCAGCAGCGTAGCGGGGTTAGGGTACAATGAGCAGTTCTTC
.,TRBD2,TRBJ2-5,TRBV6-4,CASSAGTSGQETQYF,TGTGCCAGCAGCGCCGGGACTAGCGGTCAAGAGACCCAGTACTTC
.,.,TRBJ2-3,TRBV27,CASSSWPRPYTDTQYF,TGTGCCAGCAGTTCATGGCCCCGACCCTACACAGATACGCAGTATTTT
.,TRBD1,TRBJ1-2,TRBV30,CAWRDRDRGPNYGYTF,TGTGCCTGGAGAGACCGGGACAGGGGTCCGAACTATGGCTACACCTTC
.,TRBD1,TRBJ2-1,TRBV14,CASSQAGTVYNEQFF,TGTGCCAGCAGCCAAGCTGGGACAGTCTACAATGAGCAGTTCTTC
.,.,TRBJ1-1,TRBV6-6,CASNQGNTEAFF,TGTGCCAGCAATCAGGGCAACACTGAAGCTTTCTTT
.,TRBD2,TRBJ2-7,TRBV25-1,CASSEGGRAYEQYF,TGTGCCAGCAGTGAAGGCGGGAGGGCCTACGAGCAGTACTTC
.,TRBD2,TRBJ2-1,TRBV19,CASSRLAGGPYNEQFF,TGTGCCAGTAGTCGGCTAGCGGGAGGTCCCTACAATGAGCAGTTCTTC
.,.,TRBJ1-5,TRBV19,CASSMGRRSGNQPQHF,TGTGCCAGTAGTATGGGCAGGCGGTCGGGCAATCAGCCCCAGCATTTT
.,.,TRBJ1-5,TRBV27,CASSTNYQPQHF,TGTGCCAGCAGTACTAATTATCAGCCCCAGCATTTT